This T cell receptor beta chain was recorded in a study of shared clonotypes between healthy human individuals. Study-wide findings and caveats: Sampling included only blood; tissue repertoires likely differ.

Naive CD8 populations comprised CD45RO-negative cells positively selected for CCR7, excluding terminally differentiated effector memory CD45RA+ cells. Adults of Caucasian background living in Nashville, Tennessee made up all donors. The CDR3 has 16 residues. Germline V lookup: CDR1 SGHDT, CDR2 YYEEEE. Trimming took 4 bases from V and 1 from J; bases not matched to a gene: 5. Concerning this clone: Antigen specificity is unknown.

The protocol was immunoSEQ multiplex PCR, while the TCRdb copy is restricted to in-frame clones and leaves out a portion. The sample yields some 600,000 clones, 96% seen once. Sequenced sample: naive CD8+ T cells sorted from blood. The J gene is TRBJ2-5, the V gene TRBV5-6; 12 nucleotides agree with TRBD2. The TCR comes from a young woman in good health. CDR3 nucleotide sequence: TGTGCCAGCAGCATTCTAGCGGGAGGGACCCAAGAGACCCAGTACTTC. Protein product: CASSILAGGTQETQYF.